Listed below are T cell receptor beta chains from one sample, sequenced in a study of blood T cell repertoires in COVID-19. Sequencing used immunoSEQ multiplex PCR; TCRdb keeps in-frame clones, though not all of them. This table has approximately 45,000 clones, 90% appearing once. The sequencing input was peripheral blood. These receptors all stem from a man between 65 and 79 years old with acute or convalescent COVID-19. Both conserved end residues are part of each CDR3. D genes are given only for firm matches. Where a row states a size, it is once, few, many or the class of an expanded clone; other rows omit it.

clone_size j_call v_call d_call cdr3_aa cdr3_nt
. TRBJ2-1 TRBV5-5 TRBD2 CASSFGGGGNEQFF TGTGCCAGCAGCTTCGGCGGGGGAGGTAATGAGCAGTTCTTC
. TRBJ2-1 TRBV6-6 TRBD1 CASSYGDRGLNEQFF TGTGCCAGCAGTTACGGAGACAGGGGACTCAATGAGCAGTTCTTC
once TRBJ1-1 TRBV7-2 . CASSPRTDFDTEAFF TGTGCCAGCAGCCCCCGGACAGATTTCGACACTGAAGCTTTCTTT
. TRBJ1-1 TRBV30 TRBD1 CAWEATGGAGAFF TGTGCCTGGGAGGCGACAGGGGGCGCCGGGGCTTTCTTT
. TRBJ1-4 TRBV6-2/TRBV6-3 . CASSPVPGEKLFF TGTGCCAGCAGTCCGGTCCCGGGGGAAAAACTGTTTTTT
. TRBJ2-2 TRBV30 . CAWRRAGELFF TGTGCCTGGAGGAGGGCCGGGGAGCTGTTTTTT
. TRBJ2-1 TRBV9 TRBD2 CASSVDSAGAPREQFF TGTGCCAGCAGCGTAGATTCAGCGGGGGCCCCGCGGGAGCAGTTCTTC
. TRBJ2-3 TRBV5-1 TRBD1 CASGGQGEIDTQYF TGCGCCAGCGGGGGACAGGGGGAAATAGATACGCAGTATTTT
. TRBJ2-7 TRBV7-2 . CASSPRFPEPPSEQYF TGTGCCAGCAGCCCCCGCTTCCCAGAACCCCCCTCCGAGCAGTACTTC
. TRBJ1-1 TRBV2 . CASSGEGETEAFF TGTGCCAGCAGTGGGGAGGGAGAGACTGAAGCTTTCTTT
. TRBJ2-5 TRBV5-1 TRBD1 CASSRDRTAPKFQETQYF TGCGCCAGCAGCCGGGACAGGACAGCCCCAAAATTCCAAGAGACCCAGTACTTC
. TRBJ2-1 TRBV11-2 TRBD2 CASSPGLAGGHSRNEQFF TGTGCCAGCAGCCCGGGACTAGCGGGGGGGCACAGTCGCAATGAGCAGTTCTTC
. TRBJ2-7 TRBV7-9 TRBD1 CASSPGQGPYEQYF TGTGCCAGCAGTCCAGGACAGGGTCCCTACGAGCAGTACTTC
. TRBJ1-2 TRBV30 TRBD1 CAWSGTALLNYGYTF TGTGCCTGGAGCGGGACAGCTTTGTTAAACTATGGCTACACCTTC
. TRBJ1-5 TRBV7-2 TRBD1 CASSLVGTGNSNQPQHF TGTGCCAGCAGCTTAGTTGGGACAGGGAATAGCAATCAGCCCCAGCATTTT
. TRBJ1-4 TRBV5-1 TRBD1 CASSRGDNTGTGNEKLFF TGCGCCAGCAGCAGAGGGGACAACACTGGGACAGGGAATGAAAAACTGTTTTTT
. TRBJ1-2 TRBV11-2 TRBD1 CASTPGTAYYGYTF TGTGCCAGCACCCCAGGGACAGCCTACTATGGCTACACCTTC
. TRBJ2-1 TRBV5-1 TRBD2 CASSADAGVHNEQFF TGCGCCAGCAGCGCCGACGCGGGGGTTCACAATGAGCAGTTCTTC
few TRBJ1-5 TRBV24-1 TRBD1 CATSEGQGGQPQHF TGTGCCACCAGTGAAGGACAGGGCGGGCAGCCCCAGCATTTT
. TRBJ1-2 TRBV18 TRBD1 CASSPSTGDGYTF TGTGCCAGCTCACCATCGACAGGGGATGGCTACACCTTC
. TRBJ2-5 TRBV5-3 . CARSLVYGRQETQYF TGTGCCAGAAGCTTGGTGTATGGCAGGCAAGAGACCCAGTACTTC
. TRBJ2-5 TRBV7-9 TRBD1 CASSWTGGETQYF TGTGCCAGCAGTTGGACAGGGGGGGAGACCCAGTACTTC
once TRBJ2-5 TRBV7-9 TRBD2 CASSFWDYLKETQYF TGTGCCAGCAGCTTCTGGGACTATCTAAAAGAGACCCAGTACTTC
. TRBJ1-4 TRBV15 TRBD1 CATSPGTGGDEKLFF TGTGCCACCAGCCCCGGGACAGGGGGCGATGAAAAACTGTTTTTT
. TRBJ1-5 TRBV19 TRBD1 CASSMDRGDQPQHF TGTGCCAGTAGTATGGACAGGGGCGATCAGCCCCAGCATTTT
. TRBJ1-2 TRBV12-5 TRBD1 CASGLPWTGGDNGYTF TGTGCTAGTGGTTTGCCGTGGACAGGGGGCGATAATGGCTACACCTTC
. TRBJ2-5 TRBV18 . CASSPGQRETQYF TGTGCCAGCTCACCCGGACAGCGGGAGACCCAGTACTTC
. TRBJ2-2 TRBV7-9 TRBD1 CASSSTGGRNTGELFF TGTGCCAGCAGCTCGACAGGGGGAAGGAACACCGGGGAGCTGTTTTTT
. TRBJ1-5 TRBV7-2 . CASSLEASGGNQPQHF TGTGCCAGCAGCTTAGAGGCCTCGGGGGGCAATCAGCCCCAGCATTTT
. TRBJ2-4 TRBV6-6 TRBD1 CASSTTTGGTKNIQYF TGTGCCAGCAGTACAACTACAGGGGGGACCAAAAACATTCAGTACTTC
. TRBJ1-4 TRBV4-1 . CASSQEKKRVGEKLFF TGCGCCAGCAGCCAAGAAAAAAAGAGGGTCGGGGAAAAACTGTTTTTT